Each of the 11 T cell receptor beta chains below was sequenced from the same sample in a study of blood T cells in healthy people across ages. Next came a second PCR, run for roughly 6 to 11 cycles, which used a sample-barcoded 5' primer along with a J-beta primer mix. Each CDR3 protein is one row after TCRdb ran MiXCR on the 5' RACE reads. The table lists over a million distinct CDR3 sequences, 42% of them singletons. Sequencing used blood. Receptors were obtained from a young woman in good health.

J is TRBJ1-1 and V is TRBV6-6; no firm D call. The germline V gene encodes CDR1 MNHNY and CDR2 SVGAGI (reference sequence). The CDR3 contains 11 residues. V dropped 10 bases and J dropped 0 bases, with 6 bases sitting between them. The CDR3, as DNA: TGTGCCACACAGATGAACACTGAAGCTTTCTTT. It translates to CATQMNTEAFF.

This clonotype was detected a few times. The rearrangement joins TRBV10-3 to TRBJ2-7; D is uncertain. The CDR3 sequence is 14 residues long. V was clipped by 2 bases and J by 7 bases, with 15 bases between them. Looked up from germline, CDR1 is ENHRY and CDR2 is SYGVKD. The CDR3 DNA reads TGTGCCATCAGTGAGATGGGCTCTGAGTCGGAGCAGTACTTC. This sequence encodes CAISEMGSESEQYF.

The chain is built from TRBV9 and TRBJ2-5; D remains unclear. The end of the DNA is better explained by TRBJ2-7, so the J call may be wrong. The CDR3 covers 14 residues. From germline, CDR1 is SGDLS and CDR2 YYNGEE. CDR3 residues: CASSVDLGSYEQYF. DNA of the CDR3: TGTGCCAGCAGCGTAGATTTGGGCAGCTACGAGCAGTACTTC.

This clonotype was picked up a small number of times. The V call is TRBV6-5, the J call TRBJ2-5; D is undetermined. Between the trimmed V and J ends, which lost 7 bases and 6 bases, there was a span of 12 bases. The germline V gene has CDR1 MNHEY and CDR2 SVGAGI. The CDR3 is 12 residues long. DNA for the CDR3: TGTGCCAGCACGGCTCCAGAGAAGACCCAGTACTTC. Protein: CASTAPEKTQYF.

In its sample, this clonotype was seen a few times. The rearrangement joins TRBV9 to TRBJ2-7, with D unclear. CDR3 size: 12 residues. Germline CDR1 is SGDLS and CDR2 is YYNGEE. The V end lost 4 bases, the J end lost 7 bases, and 12 bases lay between the germline ends. The CDR3 nucleotides read TGTGCCAGCAGCACATTCGAAGGGGAGCAGTACTTC. Protein product: CASSTFEGEQYF.

The chain is built from TRBV10-3 and TRBJ1-4, with 9 bases identical to TRBD1. CDR1 is ENHRY and CDR2 is SYGVKD in the germline V gene. This CDR3 has 18 amino acids. With V trimmed by 2 bases and J by 0 bases, 7 bases remained unmatched. The DNA of the CDR3 is TGTGCCATCAGTGAGCTGGACAGGGGCCCTGCAACTAATGAAAAACTGTTTTTT. This gives the protein CAISELDRGPATNEKLFF.

This clonotype has only a few counts. The chain uses TRBV13 and TRBJ1-5; D not certain. Trimming removed 0 bases at V and 5 bases at J, with 8 bases between. Germline values: CDR1 PRHDT, CDR2 FYEKMQ (reference sequence). This CDR3 has 14 residues. The DNA of the CDR3 is TGTGCCAGCAGCTTAGGATTAGGTTATCAGCCCCAGCATTTT. It encodes CASSLGLGYQPQHF.

The chain recombines TRBV27 with TRBJ2-7, with D perhaps being TRBD1 or TRBD2 (5 bases each). The CDR3 has 18 residues. V was trimmed by 1 base and J by 3 bases, leaving 22 bases between them. Germline V gives CDR1 MNHEY, CDR2 SMNVEV (reference sequence). The CDR3 protein is CASSLYPRDHLLIYEQYF. DNA of the CDR3: TGTGCCAGCAGTTTATACCCCCGGGACCACCTACTTATCTACGAGCAGTACTTC.

The genes are TRBV18 and TRBJ1-5; D possibly corresponds to TRBD1 (5 bases). Deletions cut 5 bases from V and 3 bases from J, with 14 bases between. Germline CDR1 is KGHSH and CDR2 is LQKENI. This CDR3 has 15 residues. The CDR3 protein is CASSEQGNYNQPQHF. The CDR3 coding sequence is TGTGCCAGCTCAGAGCAGGGAAACTACAATCAGCCCCAGCATTTT.

This clonotype was seen more than once but under ten times. DNA for the CDR3: TGTGCCAGCAGCTCCCGGGACAGGGGGGGAAATGAGCAGTTCTTC. As protein: CASSSRDRGGNEQFF. The chain has TRBV7-2 and TRBJ2-1; 11 bases fit TRBD1. This CDR3 has 15 amino acids. V lost 4 bases, J lost 7 bases, and 6 bases stayed unmatched. CDR1 and CDR2 (germline): SGHTA, FQGNSA.

This clonotype was observed a few times. This sequence joins TRBV11-2 and TRBJ2-3; 9 nucleotides match TRBD1. The CDR3 runs to 21 residues. The germline V gene has CDR1 SGHAT and CDR2 FQNNGV. J was trimmed by 1 base and V by 3 bases; bases with no gene match: 20. CDR3 protein: CASSFSGLAGVQGARTDTQYF. In nucleotides, the CDR3 is TGTGCCAGCAGCTTTTCTGGGCTCGCGGGGGTACAGGGGGCCCGCACAGATACGCAGTATTTT.